The following is a T cell receptor (beta chain) sequence with its context. The antigen is not known. This sample was taken from a study of shared clonotypes between healthy human individuals. Study-wide background: Used for every donor were three CD4 naive, three CD4 memory, two CD8 naive and one CD8 memory plate.

Study-wide points: At large depth, rarefaction still showed sorted-subset sequencing to be incomplete. Naive CD4 clonotype sharing across a few donors was 4% to 5%.

Memory CD4+ cells were the fraction left after CD45RA+ naive selection. Clones were sequenced by immunoSEQ multiplex PCR, and TCRdb holds only the in-frame ones, with some missing. The repertoire consists of 600,000 to 700,000 clones, with more than 70% occurring once and the leading ten covering more than 1.5%. Germline V lookup: CDR1 MDHEN, CDR2 SYDVKM. This CDR3 has 13 amino acids. Trimming stripped 10 bases from V and 1 base from J, with 12 bases between. The receptor was isolated from a young woman in good health. Sequenced material: memory CD4+ T cells sorted from blood. Subset indicated: CD45RA-negative fraction. The chain is built from TRBV28 and TRBJ2-3; a weak D match, TRBD2 (6 bases). The CDR3 DNA sequence: TGTGCCACTACGGGAGACGGCACAGATACGCAGTATTTT. Protein product: CATTGDGTDTQYF.